What follows is one TCR beta chain and its context. Its matching antigen is unknown. Other DNA sequences in this sample translate to the same CDR3. The sample belongs to a study of shared clonotypes between healthy human individuals. At a deep level, the assay was run. Assay: immunoSEQ multiplex PCR; the TCRdb copy retains only in-frame clones and omits some. Of around 700,000 clones listed, approximately 75% are singletons. Germline CDR1 reads MNHEY; CDR2 reads SVGAGI. Trimming stripped 0 bases from V and 4 bases from J, with 9 bases between. The length of the CDR3 is 14 residues. Notes on the study in general: Clonotypes shared by all four donors outscored non-shared clonotypes in generation probability. Only blood was sampled; tissue repertoires likely differ. Generally, estimated richness proved larger in naive subsets than it did in memory subsets.

The source of this sequence is a woman under 40 in good health. The V gene is TRBV6-5, the J gene TRBJ1-1; tentative D call: TRBD1 (6 bases). Sequenced input: memory CD4+ T cells sorted from blood. As to subset: CD45RA-negative fraction. DNA for the CDR3: TGTGCCAGCAGTTACTCTGGAGGGGGCACTGAAGCTTTCTTT. It codes for CASSYSGGGTEAFF.